This TCR beta chain emerged from a study of blood T cell repertoires in COVID-19. Study background: Both acute and convalescent COVID-19 samples were obtained from the United States, Italy and Spain.

Assay used: immunoSEQ multiplex PCR; TCRdb lists only in-frame clones, some missing. The top ten clones hold roughly 1.2% of a sample with 95,000 to 110,000 clones, about 89% of them seen once. Sequenced sample: peripheral blood. The receptor was isolated from a woman aged 25-40 years with acute or convalescent COVID-19.

This CDR3 reads CASSFSNEQFF. The CDR3 DNA follows: TGTGCCAGCAGCTTTTCTAATGAGCAGTTCTTC. This chain uses TRBV11-2 with TRBJ2-1; D unresolved. Trimming took off 3 bases at V and 7 bases at J, with 4 bases between the two ends. CDR1 and CDR2 (germline): SGHAT, FQNNGV. This CDR3 has 11 residues. Complete variable domain (other parts from reference TRBV11-2 and TRBJ2-1): EAGVAQSPRYKIIEKRQSVAFWCNPISGHATLYWYQQILGQGPKLLIQFQNNGVVDDSQLPKDRFSAERLKGVDSTLKIQPAKLEDSAVYLCASSFSNEQFFGPGTRLTVL.